A single sample gave rise to the 12 T cell receptor beta chains below, sequenced in a study of response to subunit inactivated influenza vaccine. TCRdb called the RT-PCR reads again in MiXCR, with one record for every CDR3 protein. Of 150,000 to 200,000 distinct CDR3 sequences listed, 9.5% to 15% are singletons. The same data also went into a second study, on T cells expressing NK-cell markers. That work contributes: TCR beta cDNA was generated via 5'RACE template switching incorporating UMIs.

The sequenced sample was CD8+ T cells sorted from PBMCs, obtained 12 days after vaccination. All receptors derive from a man aged 45-60 years who received an inactivated influenza vaccine.

At least ten counts were recorded for this clonotype. The rearrangement joins TRBV27 to TRBJ2-1; 8 nucleotides line up with TRBD1. This CDR3 has 16 amino acids. J was trimmed by 6 bases and V by 4 bases; bases with no gene match: 11. The germline gives CDR1 MNHEY, CDR2 SMNVEV (reference sequence). The CDR3 sequence: CASSSLGQGGFNEQFF. The DNA for the CDR3 is TGTGCCAGCAGTTCCCTAGGACAGGGTGGGTTCAATGAGCAGTTCTTC.

V usage is TRBV29-1 and J usage is TRBJ2-5; 7 bases are a match to TRBD2. CDR1 SQVTM and CDR2 ANQGSEA come from the germline V gene. Trimming removed 8 bases from V and 6 bases from J; junction bases left unmatched: 6. CDR3 length: 11 residues. CDR3 bases: TGCAGCCCGGGACTAATCAAGACCCAGTACTTC. As protein: CSPGLIKTQYF.

The chain employs TRBV28 and TRBJ2-7, with D maybe TRBD2 (6 bases). CDR3 length: 14 amino acids. Trimming took 8 bases from V and 3 from J, leaving 17 bases between them. Germline-derived CDR1 and CDR2 are MDHEN and SYDVKM. CDR3 sequence reads: CASGTTAGSYEQYF. DNA for the CDR3: TGTGCCAGCGGCACCACAGCGGGTAGCTACGAGCAGTACTTC.

V gene TRBV4-1 combines with J gene TRBJ2-7; tentatively, D is TRBD1 (6 bases). Germline V gives CDR1 MGHRA, CDR2 YSYEKL. V was trimmed by 0 bases and J by 0 bases, leaving 12 bases between them. The CDR3 runs 16 residues. The CDR3 DNA reads as TGCGCCAGCAGCCAAGACCCACAGGGTACCTCCTACGAGCAGTACTTC. This gives the protein CASSQDPQGTSYEQYF.

As DNA, the CDR3 is TGTGCCAGCAGCCCCCGCGCGGACTCCTACAATGAGCAGTTCTTC. This sequence encodes CASSPRADSYNEQFF. This sequence joins TRBV3-1 and TRBJ2-1; D not resolved. The V gene lost 4 bases and the J gene lost 0 bases, with 10 bases spanning the gap. Germline CDR1 reads LGHDT; CDR2 reads YNNKEL (reference sequence). The CDR3 has 15 amino acids.

This chain joins TRBV7-9 and TRBJ1-2; D is possibly TRBD1 (6 bases). This CDR3 region has 16 residues. In germline, CDR1 is SEHNR, CDR2 FQNEAQ (reference sequence). The V gene lost 1 base and the J gene lost 3 bases, with 15 bases spanning the gap. The CDR3, as DNA: TGTGCCAGCAGCTTAGGGGTCCCCGGGACACACTATGGCTACACCTTC. It yields the protein CASSLGVPGTHYGYTF.

This clonotype was picked up a small number of times. The rearrangement links TRBV7-9 to TRBJ1-2; D uncertain. The ends were cut back, 1 base at V and 10 bases at J, with 7 bases in the middle. Germline loops: CDR1 SEHNR, CDR2 FQNEAQ (reference sequence). The CDR3 contains 11 residues. The CDR3 reads CASSLGQVYTF. The DNA for the CDR3 is TGTGCCAGCAGCTTAGGTCAGGTCTACACCTTC.

This clonotype was picked up many times. V is TRBV29-1 and J is TRBJ2-7; no definite D call. CDR1 and CDR2 from the germline V gene are SQVTM and ANQGSEA. The length of the CDR3 is 13 residues. The germline V and J ends were trimmed by 5 bases and 0 bases, with 11 bases remaining between them. Here the CDR3 reads CSVSAPSSYEQYF. DNA of the CDR3: TGCAGCGTTAGTGCCCCTAGCTCCTACGAGCAGTACTTC.

This clonotype was counted between two and nine times. The rearrangement joins TRBV4-1 to TRBJ2-5; the D is unclear. There are 14 residues in the CDR3. Germline V gives CDR1 MGHRA, CDR2 YSYEKL. V was shortened by 1 base and J by 4 bases, with 10 bases between the two germline ends. CDR3 nucleotide sequence: TGCGCCAGCAGCCAAGCCCGGGTTGGAGAGACCCAGTACTTC. Amino acids: CASSQARVGETQYF.

The rearrangement links TRBV2 to TRBJ2-1; 11 bases agree with TRBD2. The ends lost 11 bases at V and 8 bases at J; junction bases unmatched: 11. The CDR3 is 14 amino acids. Germline CDR1 SNHLY, CDR2 FYNNEI. CDR3 coding DNA: TGTGCCGGACAACTAGCGGGAGTTACGGATGAGCAGTTCTTC. Protein: CAGQLAGVTDEQFF.

Details on this clonotype: Being one base from a much bigger clone, this may be a read error. The rearrangement joins TRBV29-1 to TRBJ1-3, with 10 bases lining up with TRBD1. The CDR3 spans 17 residues. V lost 3 bases to trimming and J lost 3 bases; unmatched junction nucleotides: 11. Germline V gene data show CDR1 as SQVTM and CDR2 as ANQGSEA. The CDR3 region has the DNA TGCAGCGTTGAGCGGGACAGGGGTTTGGGCTATGGAAACACCATATATTTT. Amino acid sequence: CSVERDRGLGYGNTIYF.

This clonotype has just a few counts. The chain links TRBV11-3 to TRBJ2-3, with TRBD2 matching over 11 bases. The V gene's germline CDR1 is SGHNT and CDR2 YENEEA. The CDR3 is made up of 16 amino acids. V dropped 4 bases and J dropped 1; count of bases not matched to a gene: 4. The DNA of the CDR3 is TGTGCCAGCAGCTCAATTAGCGGGAGGGGCACAGATACGCAGTATTTT. Its translation is CASSSISGRGTDTQYF. Full variable domain (missing parts from reference TRBV11-3 and TRBJ2-3): EAGVVQSPRYKIIEKKQPVAFWCNPISGHNTLYWYLQNLGQGPELLIRYENEEAVDDSQLPKDRFSAERLKGVDSTLKIQPAELGDSAVYLCASSSISGRGTDTQYFGPGTRLTVL.